This T cell receptor beta chain was retrieved from a study of response to subunit inactivated influenza vaccine. This clonotype was counted only a few times. TCRdb re-called the RT-PCR reads through MiXCR, storing one row per CDR3 protein. The data contain roughly 620,000 distinct CDR3 sequences, about 10% of them singletons. These data were likewise used in another study, on T cells expressing NK-cell markers. That report adds: 5'RACE template switching with UMIs produced the TCR beta cDNA. In the group of eight sequenced donors, seven were HCMV-seropositive and one was seronegative. Over 5 donors carried dominant NKG2C+ clonotypes that made up roughly 1.0-7.0% of their CD8+ T cells. One observes that, in a handful of donors, these clonotypes were also the leading ones within the CD3+CD56-NKG2C+ fraction.

This TCR derives from a man over 45 who received an inactivated influenza vaccine. The material sequenced was PBMCs from blood, taken on the day of vaccination.

CDR3: CASSRDGQGMNTGELFF. CDR3 sequence (DNA): TGTGCCAGCAGTAGGGACGGACAGGGGATGAACACCGGGGAGCTGTTTTTT. The V and J genes are TRBV12-3 or TRBV12-4 and TRBJ2-2; 9 nucleotides agree with TRBD1. V trimming: 5 bases; J trimming: 1 base; junction bases outside the gene matches: 8. The CDR3 contains 17 residues.